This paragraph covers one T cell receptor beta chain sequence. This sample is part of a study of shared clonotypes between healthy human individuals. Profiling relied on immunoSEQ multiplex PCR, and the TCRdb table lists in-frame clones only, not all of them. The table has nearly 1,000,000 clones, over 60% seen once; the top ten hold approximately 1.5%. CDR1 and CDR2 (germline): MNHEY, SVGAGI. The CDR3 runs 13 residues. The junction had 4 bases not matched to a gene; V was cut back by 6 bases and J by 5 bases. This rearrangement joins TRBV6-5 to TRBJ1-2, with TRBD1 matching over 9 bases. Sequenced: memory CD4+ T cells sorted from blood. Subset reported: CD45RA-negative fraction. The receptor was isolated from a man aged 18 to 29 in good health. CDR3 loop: CASRLGTGYGYTF. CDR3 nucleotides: TGTGCCAGCAGACTTGGGACAGGGTATGGCTACACCTTC.